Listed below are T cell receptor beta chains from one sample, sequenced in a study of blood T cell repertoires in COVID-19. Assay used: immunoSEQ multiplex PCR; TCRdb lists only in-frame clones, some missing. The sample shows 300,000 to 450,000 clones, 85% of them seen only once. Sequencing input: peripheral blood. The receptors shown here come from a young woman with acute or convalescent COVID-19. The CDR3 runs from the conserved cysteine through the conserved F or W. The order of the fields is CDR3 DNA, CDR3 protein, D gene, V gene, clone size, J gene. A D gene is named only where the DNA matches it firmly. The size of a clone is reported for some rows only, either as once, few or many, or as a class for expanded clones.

CDR3nt: TGTGCCAGCAGCAATTTTACTGGGGCATCCTACGAGCAGTACTTC
CDR3aa: CASSNFTGASYEQYF
d_gene: .
v_gene: TRBV5-4
abundance: .
j_gene: TRBJ2-7

CDR3nt: TGTGCCAGCAGCTTAGGGCGGGGGCAGTCTAACTATGGCTACACCTTC
CDR3aa: CASSLGRGQSNYGYTF
d_gene: .
v_gene: TRBV25-1
abundance: .
j_gene: TRBJ1-2

CDR3nt: TGCAGCGCAACTACAACTAGCGGGGGGGCCTTCCTCAATGAGCAGTTCTTC
CDR3aa: CSATTTSGGAFLNEQFF
d_gene: TRBD2
v_gene: TRBV29-1
abundance: .
j_gene: TRBJ2-1

CDR3nt: TGCGCCAGCAGAGTCATCGCACAGGGGGGGTCCTACAATGAGCAGTTCTTC
CDR3aa: CASRVIAQGGSYNEQFF
d_gene: .
v_gene: TRBV4-1
abundance: .
j_gene: TRBJ2-1

CDR3nt: TGTGCCAGCAGCGTTAGGACAGGGGGCACCGGGGAGCTGTTTTTT
CDR3aa: CASSVRTGGTGELFF
d_gene: TRBD1
v_gene: TRBV9
abundance: .
j_gene: TRBJ2-2

CDR3nt: TGTGCCAGCAGCGCCTTAGCGGGTACCTACAATGAGCAGTTCTTC
CDR3aa: CASSALAGTYNEQFF
d_gene: TRBD2
v_gene: TRBV3-1/TRBV3-2
abundance: .
j_gene: TRBJ2-1

CDR3nt: TGTGCCAGCAGTGATAGGACAGGGAGAACTGAAGCTTTCTTT
CDR3aa: CASSDRTGRTEAFF
d_gene: TRBD1
v_gene: TRBV25-1
abundance: few
j_gene: TRBJ1-1

CDR3nt: TGTGCCAGCAGCCAAGATATCATGGGGCATACTAGCAGCAATGAGCAGTTCTTC
CDR3aa: CASSQDIMGHTSSNEQFF
d_gene: .
v_gene: TRBV3-1/TRBV3-2
abundance: .
j_gene: TRBJ2-1

CDR3nt: TGTGCCAGCAGTTTAGGTGACGGAGGAGACGGTCGGAACACTGAAGCTTTCTTT
CDR3aa: CASSLGDGGDGRNTEAFF
d_gene: .
v_gene: TRBV28
abundance: .
j_gene: TRBJ1-1

CDR3nt: TGTGCCAGCAGGTCGGGGGGGGCTGGCGAGCAGTACTTC
CDR3aa: CASRSGGAGEQYF
d_gene: TRBD2
v_gene: TRBV28
abundance: .
j_gene: TRBJ2-7

CDR3nt: TGTGCCAGCAGTTCTCCGGGGGGGGAAGAGACCCAGTACTTC
CDR3aa: CASSSPGGEETQYF
d_gene: TRBD2
v_gene: TRBV28
abundance: .
j_gene: TRBJ2-5

CDR3nt: TGTGCCAGCTCACCAGCTACTGACTACGAGCAGTACTTC
CDR3aa: CASSPATDYEQYF
d_gene: .
v_gene: TRBV18
abundance: .
j_gene: TRBJ2-7

CDR3nt: TGTGCCAGCAGCCAAGATCTAAAACAGAAGACCCAGTACTTC
CDR3aa: CASSQDLKQKTQYF
d_gene: .
v_gene: TRBV3-1/TRBV3-2
abundance: .
j_gene: TRBJ2-5

CDR3nt: TGTGCCAGCAGCTTAATGCGGGGGAAGAACACTGAAGCTTTCTTT
CDR3aa: CASSLMRGKNTEAFF
d_gene: .
v_gene: TRBV7-3
abundance: .
j_gene: TRBJ1-1

CDR3nt: TGTGCCAGCAGTGTAGACATCTACGAGCAGTACTTC
CDR3aa: CASSVDIYEQYF
d_gene: .
v_gene: TRBV12-3/TRBV12-4
abundance: .
j_gene: TRBJ2-7

CDR3nt: TGCGCCAGCAGTCCAGGTGGTTCCGGAGCTTTCTTT
CDR3aa: CASSPGGSGAFF
d_gene: .
v_gene: TRBV5-1
abundance: once
j_gene: TRBJ1-1

CDR3nt: TGTGCCAGCAGTGTACCGACAGGGTTGGATCAGCCCCAGCATTTT
CDR3aa: CASSVPTGLDQPQHF
d_gene: TRBD1
v_gene: TRBV28
abundance: .
j_gene: TRBJ1-5

CDR3nt: TGTGCCAGCAGCGTAGTAGACGGCGGGGGCACCATATATTTT
CDR3aa: CASSVVDGGGTIYF
d_gene: .
v_gene: TRBV9
abundance: .
j_gene: TRBJ1-3

CDR3nt: TGCGCCAGCAGGGCCCAACTTTTTACAGTGGCGGGGGGGCTGGGTGAGCAGTTCTTC
CDR3aa: CASRAQLFTVAGGLGEQFF
d_gene: TRBD2
v_gene: TRBV10-2
abundance: .
j_gene: TRBJ2-1

CDR3nt: TGTGCCAGCAGTTCGCATGACAGGGGTCAAGAGACCCAGTACTTC
CDR3aa: CASSSHDRGQETQYF
d_gene: TRBD1
v_gene: TRBV6-6
abundance: few
j_gene: TRBJ2-5

CDR3nt: TGTGCCAGCAGTTTTTTGTCAGAAAGTGAAAAACTGTTTTTT
CDR3aa: CASSFLSESEKLFF
d_gene: .
v_gene: TRBV28
abundance: .
j_gene: TRBJ1-4

CDR3nt: TGTGCCTGGAGTGCCTGGACAGGGGCTAACTATGGCTACACCTTC
CDR3aa: CAWSAWTGANYGYTF
d_gene: TRBD1
v_gene: TRBV30
abundance: .
j_gene: TRBJ1-2

CDR3nt: TGTGCCAGCAGCGTAGGAGAGTACCAAGAGCAGTTCTTC
CDR3aa: CASSVGEYQEQFF
d_gene: .
v_gene: TRBV9
abundance: once
j_gene: TRBJ2-1

CDR3nt: TGCGCCAGCAGCTTGGCAGGATTTAATGAAAAACTGTTTTTT
CDR3aa: CASSLAGFNEKLFF
d_gene: .
v_gene: TRBV5-1
abundance: .
j_gene: TRBJ1-4

CDR3nt: TGCGCCAGCAGCCCCTTTGAGAGCGGGCACACAGATACGCAGTATTTT
CDR3aa: CASSPFESGHTDTQYF
d_gene: .
v_gene: TRBV4-1
abundance: .
j_gene: TRBJ2-3

CDR3nt: TGTGCCAGCAGCTTGGGTACGGCCGGACAGATAAATTACGAGCAGTACTTC
CDR3aa: CASSLGTAGQINYEQYF
d_gene: .
v_gene: TRBV5-4
abundance: .
j_gene: TRBJ2-7

CDR3nt: TGTGCCACCAGCAGAGATCAAAATACGCAGTATTTT
CDR3aa: CATSRDQNTQYF
d_gene: .
v_gene: TRBV15
abundance: .
j_gene: TRBJ2-3

CDR3nt: TGTGCCAGCACCGCGGGGCTAGCGTTTGGTGAGCAGTTCTTC
CDR3aa: CASTAGLAFGEQFF
d_gene: .
v_gene: TRBV7-2
abundance: .
j_gene: TRBJ2-1

CDR3nt: TGTGCCAGCAGCTTAAAAGCTGTCAGGGTTGGTGAGAACACTGAAGCTTTCTTT
CDR3aa: CASSLKAVRVGENTEAFF
d_gene: .
v_gene: TRBV7-9
abundance: .
j_gene: TRBJ1-1